The next 22 T cell receptor beta chains were all read from a single sample in a study of OX40 agonist ivuxolimab in advanced cancers. Profiling relied on immunoSEQ multiplex PCR, and the TCRdb table lists in-frame clones only, not all of them. The table lists more than 80,000 clones, about 90% of them singletons. Sequences were derived from CD4+ or CD8+ T cells sorted from blood, sampled in a trial of the OX40 agonist ivuxolimab. The receptors were sampled from an adult with an advanced solid tumor such as melanoma, head and neck, liver or kidney cancer.

The V and J genes are TRBV7-3 and TRBJ2-1; D gene ambiguous. V was clipped by 2 bases and J by 8 bases, with 13 bases between them. This CDR3 region has 14 residues. Germline values: CDR1 SGHTA, CDR2 FQGTGA. The DNA of the CDR3 is TGTGCCAGCAGCTTATTGAGGAGTTCGGATGAGCAGTTCTTC. Its translation is CASSLLRSSDEQFF.

V and J are TRBV18 and TRBJ2-1, with a weak D call TRBD1 (6 bases). The CDR3 runs 17 residues. V was cut by 3 bases and J by 4 bases, with 19 bases left in between. Germline CDR1 and CDR2: KGHSH and LQKENI. The CDR3 DNA is TGTGCCAGCTCACCGAGGACAGCCTCGACCACATACAATGAGCAGTTCTTC. Translated: CASSPRTASTTYNEQFF.

The genes are TRBV2 and TRBJ1-1; the match to TRBD1 covers 7 bases. Germline-derived CDR1 and CDR2 are SNHLY and FYNNEI. The CDR3 spans 14 residues. The V gene end was trimmed by 6 bases and the J gene end by 0 bases; junction bases not matched to a gene: 4. The CDR3 DNA reads TGTGCCAGCAGACAACAGGGGTTGAACACTGAAGCTTTCTTT. This translates into CASRQQGLNTEAFF. The full variable domain, with the rest looked up from reference TRBV2 and TRBJ1-1, is EPEVTQTPSHQVTQMGQEVILRCVPISNHLYFYWYRQILGQKVEFLVSFYNNEISEKSEIFDDQFSVERPDGSNFTLKIRSTKLEDSAMYFCASRQQGLNTEAFFGQGTRLTVV.

This chain connects TRBV6-5 to TRBJ1-1; D is unclear. The CDR3 runs to 13 residues. V lost 5 bases, J lost 1 base, and 8 bases lay in between. The germline V gene has CDR1 MNHEY and CDR2 SVGAGI. CDR3 nucleotides: TGTGCCAGCAGTGCCTTTGCGAACACTGAAGCTTTCTTT. It is translated as CASSAFANTEAFF.

The rearrangement links TRBV6-6 to TRBJ1-1, with no clear D. Trimming left V 7 bases short and J 10 bases short, with 16 bases between. The CDR3 length is 12 residues. Per the germline V gene, CDR1 is MNHNY and CDR2 is SVGAGI (reference sequence). The DNA of the CDR3 is TGTGCCAGCACCGCAGGAAGGGCAGGAGCTTTCTTT. This translates into CASTAGRAGAFF.

This rearrangement joins TRBV6-5 to TRBJ2-7, with a possible D match to TRBD2 (5 bases). Trimming took 0 bases from V and 7 from J, leaving 16 bases between them. Germline V gene sequence: CDR1 MNHEY, CDR2 SVGAGI. The CDR3 has 15 amino acids. This CDR3 reads CASSYSPGTAREQYF. The CDR3, as DNA: TGTGCCAGCAGTTACTCCCCGGGAACGGCTCGAGAGCAGTACTTC.

Only one count was recorded for this clone. Other DNA sequences in this specimen translate into the identical CDR3. The V gene is TRBV18, the J gene TRBJ2-7, with 11 bases that match TRBD1. This CDR3 comprises 15 residues. CDR1 KGHSH and CDR2 LQKENI come from the germline V gene. V was clipped by 0 bases and J by 6 bases; unmatched bases: 4. CDR3 sequence: CASSPPSGQGGEQYF. In DNA form, the CDR3 reads TGTGCCAGCTCACCACCGTCGGGACAGGGGGGCGAGCAGTACTTC.

The chain recombines TRBV11-2 with TRBJ1-1, with TRBD1 matching 7 bases. This CDR3 is built from 15 residues. The V gene's germline CDR1 is SGHAT and CDR2 FQNNGV. V shed 2 bases and J 4 bases; nucleotides not matched to a gene: 7. CDR3 bases: TGTGCCAGCAGCTTAAACCCCTGGACAGGCACTGAAGCTTTCTTT. It codes for CASSLNPWTGTEAFF.

The J gene is TRBJ1-1, the V gene TRBV2; TRBD1 matches at 12 bases. J was trimmed by 5 bases and V by 6 bases; bases with no gene match: 1. The CDR3 contains 13 residues. Per germline, CDR1 SNHLY and CDR2 FYNNEI. CDR3 in amino acids: CASRGQGATEAFF. CDR3 nucleotide sequence: TGTGCCAGCAGGGGACAGGGGGCGACTGAAGCTTTCTTT.

V and J are TRBV7-6 and TRBJ2-6; no firm D call. With 6 bases removed from V and 6 bases from J, the gap between germline ends came to 15 bases. There are 15 residues in the CDR3. Germline V gives CDR1 SGHVS, CDR2 FNYEAQ. DNA of the CDR3: TGTGCCAGCAGTCGGCTCTATGGGGAGGCCAACGTCCTGACTTTC. Protein product: CASSRLYGEANVLTF.

This chain joins TRBV19 and TRBJ1-1; possibly TRBD1 for D (6 bases). The CDR3 contains 14 residues. Germline-derived CDR1 and CDR2 are LNHDA and SQIVND (reference sequence). V was clipped by 5 bases and J by 5 bases, with 15 bases between them. For the CDR3, the DNA is TGTGCCAGTAGTTCCCAGGGGAAGGGTACTGAAGCTTTCTTT. Its protein is CASSSQGKGTEAFF.

This clone was recorded once. The V and J genes are TRBV28 and TRBJ2-3, with 9 bases that match TRBD2. The J segment lost 13 bases and the V segment lost 2 bases, leaving 10 bases of the junction unmatched. The CDR3 has 14 amino acids. Germline CDR1 is MDHEN and CDR2 is SYDVKM. CDR3 sequence: CASSLKTLAGEKYF. The CDR3 DNA reads TGTGCCAGCAGTTTAAAGACATTAGCGGGGGAGAAGTATTTT.

The chain recombines TRBV28 with TRBJ2-1; D is undetermined. CDR1 and CDR2 from the germline V gene are MDHEN and SYDVKM. This CDR3 is 13 amino acids long. Trimming removed 7 bases at V and 4 bases at J, with 11 bases between. In nucleotides, the CDR3 is TGTGCCAGCAACACTGTTGGGTACAATGAGCAGTTCTTC. Encoded protein: CASNTVGYNEQFF.

This rearrangement joins TRBV7-9 to TRBJ2-2; a possible D gene is TRBD1 (5 bases). Germline CDR1 SEHNR, CDR2 FQNEAQ (reference sequence). Trimming shortened V by 2 bases and J by 1 base, and 5 bases separated the two germline ends. CDR3 length: 14 amino acids. The CDR3 reads CASSLQGNTGELFF. The DNA for the CDR3 is TGTGCCAGCAGCTTACAGGGGAACACCGGGGAGCTGTTTTTT. Together with reference TRBV7-9 and TRBJ2-2, the CDR3 gives the full variable domain: DTGVSQNPRHKITKRGQNVTFRCDPISEHNRLYWYRQTLGQGPEFLTYFQNEAQLEKSRLLSDRFSAERPKGSFSTLEIQRTEQGDSAMYLCASSLQGNTGELFFGEGSRLTVL.

The chain recombines TRBV5-1 with TRBJ1-1; D unclear. The length of the CDR3 is 14 residues. Per germline, CDR1 SGHRS and CDR2 YFSETQ. The ends were cut back, 0 bases at V and 1 base at J, with 7 bases in the middle. The CDR3 nucleotides are TGCGCCAGCAGCTTGGCCTTGGGGAACACTGAAGCTTTCTTT. Encoded protein: CASSLALGNTEAFF.

V gene TRBV9 combines with J gene TRBJ2-3, with a weak D call TRBD2 (7 bases). The CDR3 has 15 residues. In germline, CDR1 is SGDLS, CDR2 YYNGEE. The V and J ends lost 3 bases and 4 bases respectively, with 15 bases between them. The chain's CDR3 is CASSAGGGSADTQYF. The CDR3 DNA reads as TGTGCCAGCAGCGCGGGGGGCGGATCTGCAGATACGCAGTATTTT. The complete variable domain, with remaining parts taken from reference TRBV9 and TRBJ2-3, reads DSGVTQTPKHLITATGQRVTLRCSPRSGDLSVYWYQQSLDQGLQFLIQYYNGEERAKGNILERFSAQQFPDLHSELNLSSLELGDSALYFCASSAGGGSADTQYFGPGTRLTVL.

V gene TRBV5-1 combines with J gene TRBJ2-5, with 10 bases identical to TRBD1. Germline CDR1 SGHRS, CDR2 YFSETQ. Trimming at V came to 1 base and at J to 5 bases, leaving 8 bases not matched to a gene. This CDR3 has 16 residues. CDR3 nucleotide sequence: TGCGCCAGCAGCTTGATGACAGGGGGCGCAGCGGAGACCCAGTACTTC. Protein product: CASSLMTGGAAETQYF.

V gene TRBV5-6 combines with J gene TRBJ1-3; D is undetermined. Germline V CDR1 and CDR2: SGHDT, YYEEEE. This CDR3 spans 14 amino acids. V gave up 0 bases and J gave up 2 bases, with 6 bases separating them. For the CDR3, the DNA is TGTGCCAGCAGCTTGGACGGGCCTGGAAACACCATATATTTT. Its protein product is CASSLDGPGNTIYF.

This clone occurred once. The same CDR3 arises from other DNA sequences in this sample as well. This chain uses TRBV5-6 with TRBJ2-7, with D uncertain. The CDR3 consists of 13 residues. Germline-derived CDR1 and CDR2 are SGHDT and YYEEEE. V dropped 0 bases and J dropped 0 bases, with 4 bases sitting between them. CDR3 in amino acids: CASSLASSYEQYF. The CDR3 bases are TGTGCCAGCAGCTTGGCGAGCTCCTACGAGCAGTACTTC.

The rearrangement links TRBV19 to TRBJ1-5, with 7 bases aligning to TRBD1. The V gene's germline CDR1 is LNHDA and CDR2 SQIVND (reference sequence). V was clipped by 6 bases and J by 1 base; unmatched bases: 6. The CDR3 runs to 15 residues. The CDR3 nucleotides read TGTGCCAGTAGGACGACAGGGCGGAGCAATCAGCCCCAGCATTTT. This encodes CASRTTGRSNQPQHF.

The genes are TRBV2 and TRBJ1-3; TRBD1 matches 9 bases. Germline values: CDR1 SNHLY, CDR2 FYNNEI. This CDR3 region has 17 residues. V lost 4 bases to trimming and J lost 1 base; unmatched junction nucleotides: 8. Written as DNA, the CDR3 is TGTGCCAGCAGTGGGACAGGGGCCGCTAGGTCTGGAAACACCATATATTTT. Amino acids: CASSGTGAARSGNTIYF.

The rearrangement joins TRBV7-8 to TRBJ1-5; D gene ambiguous. CDR1 is SGHVS and CDR2 is FQNEAQ in the germline V gene. With 2 bases removed from V and 7 bases from J, the gap between germline ends came to 6 bases. The CDR3 covers 12 residues. The DNA of the CDR3 is TGTGCCAGCAGCTTACCGCCCCAGCCCCAGCATTTT. Protein sequence: CASSLPPQPQHF.